This TCR beta chain is from a study of T cell changes during pregnancy in multiple sclerosis. V lost 0 bases and J 7 bases, leaving 9 bases between the germline ends. Germline values: CDR1 LNHDA, CDR2 SQIVND (reference sequence). CDR3 size: 13 residues. Profiling relied on immunoSEQ multiplex PCR, and the TCRdb table lists in-frame clones only, not all of them. This repertoire shows some 97,000 clones, 90% to 95% found once; its top ten account for 1.2%. This clonotype was obtained from a female donor with multiple sclerosis, enrolled in a pregnancy study. The sample was peripheral blood, taken in the second trimester of pregnancy. V is TRBV19 and J is TRBJ1-2; unclear D gene. CDR3 in amino acids: CASSIEGVAGYTF. CDR3 in DNA: TGTGCCAGTAGTATAGAAGGAGTGGCTGGCTACACCTTC.